The 9 T cell receptor beta chains in this list originate from one sample, sequenced in a study of T cells after yellow fever vaccination. TCRdb used MiXCR to reprocess the 5' RACE reads, holding one entry per CDR3 protein. The data hold roughly 330,000 distinct CDR3 sequences, with 4% observed a single time. The specimen was PBMCs, collected 5 days after the yellow fever booster vaccination. The source of these receptors is a man between 18 and 29 years old who received the YFV17D yellow fever vaccine.

This clonotype was detected ten times or more. This chain joins TRBV18 and TRBJ2-1; 10 bases line up with TRBD2. Looked up from germline, CDR1 is KGHSH and CDR2 is LQKENI. V trimming: 6 bases; J trimming: 7 bases; junction bases outside the gene matches: 9. This CDR3 comprises 15 residues. The CDR3 reads CASSPTSGVGNEQFF. The DNA of the CDR3 is TGTGCCAGCTCGCCTACTAGCGGGGTTGGAAATGAGCAGTTCTTC. Full variable domain (missing parts from reference TRBV18 and TRBJ2-1): NAGVMQNPRHLVRRRGQEARLRCSPMKGHSHVYWYRQLPEEGLKFMVYLQKENIIDESGMPKERFSAEFPKEGPSILRIQQVVRGDSAAYFCASSPTSGVGNEQFFGPGTRLTVL.

This clonotype showed up just a few times. The J gene is TRBJ1-1, the V gene TRBV20-1; D may be TRBD1 (5 bases). The CDR3 is 14 amino acids. The germline V and J ends were trimmed by 5 bases and 4 bases, with 17 bases remaining between them. Germline CDR1 DFQATT, CDR2 SNEGSKA (reference sequence). CDR3 protein: CSAPDLTGSTEAFF. The CDR3 DNA follows: TGCAGTGCTCCTGACCTAACAGGATCCACTGAAGCTTTCTTT.

This clonotype was detected only a few times. This chain joins TRBV4-1 and TRBJ2-3; D tentatively reads TRBD1 or TRBD2 (5 bases each). The germline V gene encodes CDR1 MGHRA and CDR2 YSYEKL. V lost 0 bases and J lost 3, with 10 bases in between. This CDR3 is built from 15 residues. As DNA, the CDR3 is TGCGCCAGCAGCCAAGAGAGGGGTTCGACAGATACGCAGTATTTT. Encoded protein: CASSQERGSTDTQYF.

This clonotype was seen many times. The chain employs TRBV7-9 and TRBJ2-2; 9 nucleotides line up with TRBD2. J lost 2 bases, V lost 5 bases, and 15 bases had no gene match. The CDR3 is 19 amino acids. Germline loops: CDR1 SEHNR, CDR2 FQNEAQ (reference sequence). CDR3 coding DNA: TGTGCCAGCAGCCCCCCAAAGACTAGCGGAGATGAAAACACCGGGGAGCTGTTTTTT. This sequence encodes CASSPPKTSGDENTGELFF.

The V and J genes are TRBV5-1 and TRBJ2-2, with 8 bases that match TRBD2. Germline V gene sequence: CDR1 SGHRS, CDR2 YFSETQ. Trimming took 4 bases from V and 6 from J; bases not matched to a gene: 8. The CDR3 length is 15 residues. The CDR3 DNA is TGCGCCAGCAGCCTCGGGGGGGCTGGAGCCGGGGAGCTGTTTTTT. It is translated as CASSLGGAGAGELFF.

This clonotype was detected many times. V gene TRBV5-1 combines with J gene TRBJ2-1, with 7 nucleotides matching TRBD1. V shed 2 bases and J 9 bases; nucleotides not matched to a gene: 8. Germline V lookup: CDR1 SGHRS, CDR2 YFSETQ. The CDR3 covers 14 residues. Written as DNA, the CDR3 is TGCGCCAGCAGCTTTTTACAGGGGATGGGTGAGCAGTTCTTC. Translation: CASSFLQGMGEQFF.

The sample holds a few counts of this clonotype. The chain employs TRBV9 and TRBJ2-7; 7 positions match TRBD2. The junction had 5 bases not matched to a gene; V was cut back by 0 bases and J by 2 bases. The CDR3 extends over 15 amino acids. Germline-derived CDR1 and CDR2 are SGDLS and YYNGEE. For the CDR3, the DNA is TGTGCCAGCAGCGTAGAGGGACTATTCCCCTACGAGCAGTACTTC. This sequence encodes CASSVEGLFPYEQYF.

This clonotype has only a few counts. The V gene is TRBV6-6, the J gene TRBJ1-4, with D possibly being TRBD1 (5 bases). The CDR3 covers 12 residues. Germline-derived CDR1 and CDR2 are MNHNY and SVGAGI (reference sequence). The V and J ends lost 4 bases and 11 bases respectively, with 11 bases between them. CDR3 sequence reads: CASSSSGEKLFF. In nucleotides, the CDR3 is TGTGCCAGCAGTTCCTCGGGGGAGAAACTGTTTTTT.

The chain has TRBV5-4 and TRBJ2-1, with TRBD2 identical over 12 bases. CDR1 is SGHNT, CDR2 YYREEE, per germline (reference sequence). The J segment lost 0 bases and the V segment lost 4 bases, leaving 8 bases of the junction unmatched. The length of the CDR3 is 18 residues. CDR3 in amino acids: CASSLGTSGRSSYNEQFF. CDR3 DNA sequence: TGTGCCAGCAGCCTAGGGACTAGCGGGCGGAGCTCCTACAATGAGCAGTTCTTC.